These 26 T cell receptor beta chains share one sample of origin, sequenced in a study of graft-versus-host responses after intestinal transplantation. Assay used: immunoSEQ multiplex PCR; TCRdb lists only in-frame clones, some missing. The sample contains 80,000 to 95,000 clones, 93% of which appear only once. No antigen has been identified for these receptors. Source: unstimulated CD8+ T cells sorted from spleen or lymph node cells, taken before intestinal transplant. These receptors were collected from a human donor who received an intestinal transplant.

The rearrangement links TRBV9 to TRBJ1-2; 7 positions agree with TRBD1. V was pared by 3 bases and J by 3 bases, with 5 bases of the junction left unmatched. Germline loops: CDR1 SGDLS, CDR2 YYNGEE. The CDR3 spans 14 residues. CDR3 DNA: TGTGCCAGCAGCGCATCAGGGGGTCACTATGGCTACACCTTC. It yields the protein CASSASGGHYGYTF.

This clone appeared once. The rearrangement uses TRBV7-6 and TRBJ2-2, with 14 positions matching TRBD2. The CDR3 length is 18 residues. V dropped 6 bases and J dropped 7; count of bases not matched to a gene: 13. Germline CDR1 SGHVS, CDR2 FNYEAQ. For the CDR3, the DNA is TGTGCCAGCAGTCCCAGTGCCCCGGGACTAGCGGGGGTCGGGGAGCTGTTTTTT. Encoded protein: CASSPSAPGLAGVGELFF.

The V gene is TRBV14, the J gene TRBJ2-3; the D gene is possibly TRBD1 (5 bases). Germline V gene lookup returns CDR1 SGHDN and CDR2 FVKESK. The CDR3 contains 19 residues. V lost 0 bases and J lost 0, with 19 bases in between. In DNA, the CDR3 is TGTGCCAGCAGCCAAGAGGGGCAGGCGGCTTTTATTAGCACAGATACGCAGTATTTT. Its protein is CASSQEGQAAFISTDTQYF. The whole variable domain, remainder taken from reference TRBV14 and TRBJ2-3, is EAGVTQFPSHSVIEKGQTVTLRCDPISGHDNLYWYRRVMGKEIKFLLHFVKESKQDESGMPNNRFLAERTGGTYSTLKVQPAELEDSGVYFCASSQEGQAAFISTDTQYFGPGTRLTVL.

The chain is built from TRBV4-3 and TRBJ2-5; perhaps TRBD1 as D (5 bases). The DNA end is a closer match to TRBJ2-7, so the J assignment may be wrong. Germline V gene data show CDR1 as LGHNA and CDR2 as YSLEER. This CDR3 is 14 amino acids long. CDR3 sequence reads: CASSTGVKSYEQYF. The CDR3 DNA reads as TGCGCCAGCAGTACAGGCGTAAAATCCTACGAGCAGTACTTC.

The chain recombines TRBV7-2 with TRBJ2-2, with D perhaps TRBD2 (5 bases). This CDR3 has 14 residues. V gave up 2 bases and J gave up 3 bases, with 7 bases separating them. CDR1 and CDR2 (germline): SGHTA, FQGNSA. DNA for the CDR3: TGTGCCAGCAGCTTACGGGGATACACCGGGGAGCTGTTTTTT. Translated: CASSLRGYTGELFF.

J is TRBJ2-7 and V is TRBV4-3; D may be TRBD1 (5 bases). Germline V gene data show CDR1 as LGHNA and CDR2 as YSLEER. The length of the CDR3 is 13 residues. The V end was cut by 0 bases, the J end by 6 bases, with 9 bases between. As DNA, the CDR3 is TGCGCCAGCAGCCAAGATCGGCAGGGCGAGCAGTACTTC. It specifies CASSQDRQGEQYF.

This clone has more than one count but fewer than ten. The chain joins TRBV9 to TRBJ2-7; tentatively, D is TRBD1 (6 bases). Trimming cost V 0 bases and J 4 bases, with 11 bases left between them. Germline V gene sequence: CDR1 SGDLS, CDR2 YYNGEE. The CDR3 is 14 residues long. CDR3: CASSVEPRGYEQYF. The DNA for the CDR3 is TGTGCCAGCAGCGTAGAACCCAGGGGATACGAGCAGTACTTC.

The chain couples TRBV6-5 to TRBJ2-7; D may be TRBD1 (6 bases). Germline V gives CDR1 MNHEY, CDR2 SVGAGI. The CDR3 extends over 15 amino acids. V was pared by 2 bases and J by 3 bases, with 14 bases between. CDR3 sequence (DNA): TGTGCCAGCAGTTACGATCCGGACAGAGACTACGAGCAGTACTTC. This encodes CASSYDPDRDYEQYF.

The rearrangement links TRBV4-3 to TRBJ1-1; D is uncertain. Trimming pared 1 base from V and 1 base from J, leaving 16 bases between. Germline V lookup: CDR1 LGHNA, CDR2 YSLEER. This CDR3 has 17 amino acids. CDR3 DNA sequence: TGCGCCAGCAGCCAAGTCTCACAAACAATCTCGAACACTGAAGCTTTCTTT. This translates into CASSQVSQTISNTEAFF.

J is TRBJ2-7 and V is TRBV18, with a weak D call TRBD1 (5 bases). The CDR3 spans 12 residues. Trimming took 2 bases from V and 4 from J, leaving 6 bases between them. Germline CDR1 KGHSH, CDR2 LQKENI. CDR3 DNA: TGTGCCAGCTCACCAAGGGGTTACGAGCAGTACTTC. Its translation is CASSPRGYEQYF.

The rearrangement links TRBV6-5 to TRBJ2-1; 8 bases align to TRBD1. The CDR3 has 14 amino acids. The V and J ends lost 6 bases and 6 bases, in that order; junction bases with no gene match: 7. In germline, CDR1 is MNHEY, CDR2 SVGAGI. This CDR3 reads CASSSAGGPNEQFF. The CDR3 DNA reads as TGTGCCAGCAGCTCTGCAGGGGGCCCCAATGAGCAGTTCTTC.

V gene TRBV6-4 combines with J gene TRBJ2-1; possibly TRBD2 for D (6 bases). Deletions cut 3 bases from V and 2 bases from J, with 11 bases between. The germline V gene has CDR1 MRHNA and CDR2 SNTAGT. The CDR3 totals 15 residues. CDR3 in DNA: TGTGCCAGCAGTGAGTGGACTAACACCTACAATGAGCAGTTCTTC. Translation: CASSEWTNTYNEQFF.

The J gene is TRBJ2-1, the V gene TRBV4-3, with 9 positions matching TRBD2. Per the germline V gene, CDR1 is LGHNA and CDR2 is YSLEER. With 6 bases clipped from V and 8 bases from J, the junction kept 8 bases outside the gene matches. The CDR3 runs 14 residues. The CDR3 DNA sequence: TGCGCCAGCAGTCCTAGCGGGGCCAGCCATGAGCAGTTCTTC. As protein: CASSPSGASHEQFF.

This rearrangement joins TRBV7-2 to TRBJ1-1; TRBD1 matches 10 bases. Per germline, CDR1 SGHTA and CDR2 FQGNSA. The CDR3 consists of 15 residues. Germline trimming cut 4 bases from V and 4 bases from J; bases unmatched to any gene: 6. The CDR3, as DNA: TGTGCCAGCAGCTCTCGGGACAGGGGCATCACTGAAGCTTTCTTT. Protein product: CASSSRDRGITEAFF.

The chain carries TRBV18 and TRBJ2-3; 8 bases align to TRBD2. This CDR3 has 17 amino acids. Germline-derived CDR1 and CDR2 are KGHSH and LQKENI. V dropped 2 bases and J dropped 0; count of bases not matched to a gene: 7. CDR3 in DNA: TGTGCCAGCTCACCAGTAGTCGGGGGGGCGAGCACAGATACGCAGTATTTT. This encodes CASSPVVGGASTDTQYF.

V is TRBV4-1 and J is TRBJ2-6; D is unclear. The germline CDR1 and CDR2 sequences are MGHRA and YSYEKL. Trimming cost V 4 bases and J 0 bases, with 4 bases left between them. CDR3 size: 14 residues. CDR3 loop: CASSLYSGANVLTF. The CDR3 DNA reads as TGCGCCAGCAGCCTTTACTCTGGGGCCAACGTCCTGACTTTC.

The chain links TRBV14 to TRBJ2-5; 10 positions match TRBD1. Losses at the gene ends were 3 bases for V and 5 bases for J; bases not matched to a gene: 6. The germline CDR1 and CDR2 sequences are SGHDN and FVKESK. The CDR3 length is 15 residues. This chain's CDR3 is CASSHWDRGRETQYF. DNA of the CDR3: TGTGCCAGCAGCCACTGGGACAGGGGAAGGGAGACCCAGTACTTC.

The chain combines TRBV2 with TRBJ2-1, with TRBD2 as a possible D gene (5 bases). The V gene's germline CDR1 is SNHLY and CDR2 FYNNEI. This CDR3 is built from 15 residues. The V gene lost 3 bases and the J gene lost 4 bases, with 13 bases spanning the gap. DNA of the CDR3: TGTGCCAGCAGTGAGCGAGGGTCTTTTTACAATGAGCAGTTCTTC. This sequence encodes CASSERGSFYNEQFF.

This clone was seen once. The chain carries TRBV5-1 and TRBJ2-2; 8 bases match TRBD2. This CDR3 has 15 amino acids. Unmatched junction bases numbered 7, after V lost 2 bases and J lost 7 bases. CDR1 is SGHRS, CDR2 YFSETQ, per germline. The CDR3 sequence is CASSFRGGLNGELFF. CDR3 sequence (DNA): TGCGCCAGCAGCTTCCGGGGGGGACTGAACGGGGAGCTGTTTTTT.

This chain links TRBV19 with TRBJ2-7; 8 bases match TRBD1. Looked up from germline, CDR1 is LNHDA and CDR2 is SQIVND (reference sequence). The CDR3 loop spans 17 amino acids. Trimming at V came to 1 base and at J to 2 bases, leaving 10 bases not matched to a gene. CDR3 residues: CASSIVSGTGITYEQYF. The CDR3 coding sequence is TGTGCCAGTAGTATAGTCTCCGGGACAGGAATCACCTACGAGCAGTACTTC.

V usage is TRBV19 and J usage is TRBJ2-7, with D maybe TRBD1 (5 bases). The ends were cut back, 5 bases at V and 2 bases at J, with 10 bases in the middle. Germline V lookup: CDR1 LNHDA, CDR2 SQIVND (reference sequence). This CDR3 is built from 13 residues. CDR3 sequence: CASSLIGAYEQYF. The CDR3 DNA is TGTGCCAGTAGTCTGATAGGGGCCTACGAGCAGTACTTC.

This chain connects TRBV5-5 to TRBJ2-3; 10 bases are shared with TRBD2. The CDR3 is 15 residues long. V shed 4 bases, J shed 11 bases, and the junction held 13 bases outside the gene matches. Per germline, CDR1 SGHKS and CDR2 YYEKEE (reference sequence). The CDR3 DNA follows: TGTGCCAGCAGCCCCACCCATCAGGCTAGCGGGGGGCAGTATTTT. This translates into CASSPTHQASGGQYF.

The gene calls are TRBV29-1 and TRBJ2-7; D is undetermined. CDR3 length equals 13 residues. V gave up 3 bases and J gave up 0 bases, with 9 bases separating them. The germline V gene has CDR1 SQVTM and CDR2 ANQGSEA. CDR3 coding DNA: TGCAGCGTTGATATCCCGGGCTCCTACGAGCAGTACTTC. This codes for CSVDIPGSYEQYF.

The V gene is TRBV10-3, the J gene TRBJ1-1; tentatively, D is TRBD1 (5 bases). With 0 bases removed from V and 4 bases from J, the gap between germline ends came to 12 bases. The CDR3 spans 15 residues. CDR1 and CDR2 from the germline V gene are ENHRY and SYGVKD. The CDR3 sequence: CAISESREMGTEAFF. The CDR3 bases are TGTGCCATCAGTGAGTCCAGGGAAATGGGCACTGAAGCTTTCTTT.

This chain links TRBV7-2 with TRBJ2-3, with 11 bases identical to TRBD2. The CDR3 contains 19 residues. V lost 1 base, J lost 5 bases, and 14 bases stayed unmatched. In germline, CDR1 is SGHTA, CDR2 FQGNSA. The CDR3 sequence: CASSLDSRSGGVFGDTQYF. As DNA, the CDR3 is TGTGCCAGCAGCTTAGATTCCCGTAGCGGGGGGGTCTTCGGAGATACGCAGTATTTT.

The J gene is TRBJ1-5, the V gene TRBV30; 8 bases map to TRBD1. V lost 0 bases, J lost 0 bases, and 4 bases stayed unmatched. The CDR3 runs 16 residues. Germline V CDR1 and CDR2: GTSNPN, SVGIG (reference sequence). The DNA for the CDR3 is TGTGCCTGGAGTGTTCAGGGGGCCTTTAGCAATCAGCCCCAGCATTTT. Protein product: CAWSVQGAFSNQPQHF.